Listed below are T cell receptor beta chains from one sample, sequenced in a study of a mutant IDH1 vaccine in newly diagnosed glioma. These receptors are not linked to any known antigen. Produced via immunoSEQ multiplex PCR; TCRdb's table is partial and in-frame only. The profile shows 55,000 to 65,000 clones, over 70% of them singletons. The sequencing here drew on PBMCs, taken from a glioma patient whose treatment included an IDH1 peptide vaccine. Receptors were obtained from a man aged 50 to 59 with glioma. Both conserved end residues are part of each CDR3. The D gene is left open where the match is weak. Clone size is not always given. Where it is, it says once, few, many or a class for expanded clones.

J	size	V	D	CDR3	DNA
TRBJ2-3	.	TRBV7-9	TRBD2	CASSPSGGTDTQYF	TGTGCCAGCAGCCCTAGCGGGGGGACGGATACGCAGTATTTT
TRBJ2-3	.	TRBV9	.	CASSVVRGSTDTQYF	TGTGCCAGCAGCGTAGTAAGGGGGAGCACAGATACGCAGTATTTT
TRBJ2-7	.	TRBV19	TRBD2	CASKQAGGPYEQYF	TGTGCCAGTAAGCAAGCGGGGGGCCCCTACGAGCAGTACTTC
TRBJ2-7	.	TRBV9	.	CASSRGKEGGLVYEQYF	TGTGCCAGCAGCCGTGGAAAAGAGGGGGGTTTAGTCTACGAGCAGTACTTC
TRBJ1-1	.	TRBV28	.	CASRLLASEAFF	TGTGCCAGCAGACTCCTGGCCTCTGAAGCTTTCTTT
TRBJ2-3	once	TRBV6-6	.	CASSLQGLVGDTQYF	TGTGCCAGCAGCCTACAGGGTCTTGTTGGGGATACGCAGTATTTT
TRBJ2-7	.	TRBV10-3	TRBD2	CATGGLAGFTYEQYF	TGTGCCACCGGCGGACTAGCGGGTTTTACCTACGAGCAGTACTTC
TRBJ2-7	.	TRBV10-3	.	CAISELKHEQYF	TGTGCCATCAGTGAGCTCAAGCACGAGCAGTACTTC
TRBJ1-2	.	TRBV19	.	CASTKSGQSYGYTF	TGTGCCAGTACCAAAAGTGGACAGAGCTATGGCTACACCTTC
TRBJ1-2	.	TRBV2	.	CASSETAYLDYGYTF	TGTGCCAGCAGTGAAACGGCGTACCTCGACTATGGCTACACCTTC
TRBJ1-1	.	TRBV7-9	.	CASSLEWGSRTEAFF	TGTGCCAGCAGCTTAGAGTGGGGAAGCAGAACTGAAGCTTTCTTT
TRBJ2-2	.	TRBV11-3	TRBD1	CASSLDDVTGDLWTGELFF	TGTGCCAGCAGCTTAGATGATGTGACAGGGGATCTTTGGACCGGGGAGCTGTTTTTT
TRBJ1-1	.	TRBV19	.	CASSPVGRANTEAFF	TGTGCCAGTAGTCCCGTCGGCAGGGCAAACACTGAAGCTTTCTTT
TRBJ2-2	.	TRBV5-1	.	CASSQGTATGELFF	TGCGCCAGCAGCCAGGGCACAGCAACCGGGGAGCTGTTTTTT
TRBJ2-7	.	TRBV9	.	CASSVVGSSYEQYF	TGTGCCAGCAGCGTAGTGGGGTCCTCCTACGAGCAGTACTTC
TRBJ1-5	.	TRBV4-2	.	CASWGGGNQPQHF	TGTGCCAGCTGGGGGGGAGGGAATCAGCCCCAGCATTTT
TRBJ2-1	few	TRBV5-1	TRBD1	CASSQGTVNEQFF	TGCGCCAGCAGCCAGGGGACAGTCAATGAGCAGTTCTTC
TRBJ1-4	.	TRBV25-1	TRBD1	CASSESTGGNEKLFF	TGTGCCAGCAGTGAATCGACAGGGGGAAATGAAAAACTGTTTTTT
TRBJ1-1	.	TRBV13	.	CASSLREGTEAFF	TGTGCCAGCAGCTTACGAGAGGGCACTGAAGCTTTCTTT
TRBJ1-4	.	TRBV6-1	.	CASSRGESNEKLFF	TGTGCCAGCAGTAGGGGGGAATCTAATGAAAAACTGTTTTTT
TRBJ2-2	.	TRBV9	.	CASSVYSSSPGELFF	TGTGCCAGCAGCGTATACTCGAGTAGTCCCGGGGAGCTGTTTTTT
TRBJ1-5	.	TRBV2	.	CASSPSQQPQHF	TGTGCCAGCAGCCCCTCTCAGCAGCCCCAGCATTTT
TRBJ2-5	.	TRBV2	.	CASSEEVGSETQYF	TGTGCCAGCAGTGAAGAGGTGGGGTCGGAGACCCAGTACTTC
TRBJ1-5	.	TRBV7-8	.	CASSPGGRNQPQHF	TGTGCCAGCAGCCCCGGCGGGAGAAATCAGCCCCAGCATTTT
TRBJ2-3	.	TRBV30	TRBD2	CAWNTGGMTDTQYF	TGTGCCTGGAATACCGGGGGGATGACAGATACGCAGTATTTT
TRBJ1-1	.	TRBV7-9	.	CASSSSDRPEAFF	TGTGCCAGCAGCTCCTCGGACAGACCTGAAGCTTTCTTT
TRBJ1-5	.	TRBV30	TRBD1	CAWSAIQGNQPQHF	TGTGCCTGGAGTGCAATACAGGGGAATCAGCCCCAGCATTTT
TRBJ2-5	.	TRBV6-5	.	CADRSRVMGETQYF	TGTGCCGATAGGTCTAGGGTTATGGGAGAGACCCAGTACTTC
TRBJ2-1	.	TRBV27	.	CASRLGQFNEQFF	TGTGCCAGCAGACTTGGACAATTCAATGAGCAGTTCTTC
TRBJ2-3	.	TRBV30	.	CAWSGRLTDTQYF	TGTGCCTGGAGCGGCCGACTCACAGATACGCAGTATTTT
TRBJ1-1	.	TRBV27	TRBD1	CASSSYTGGAGDTEAFF	TGTGCCAGCAGTTCGTACACAGGGGGCGCCGGGGACACTGAAGCTTTCTTT
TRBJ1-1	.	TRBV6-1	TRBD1	CASTGQGETEAFF	TGTGCCAGCACCGGACAGGGGGAGACTGAAGCTTTCTTT
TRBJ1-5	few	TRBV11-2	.	CASSFGSNQPQHF	TGTGCCAGCAGCTTCGGTAGCAATCAGCCCCAGCATTTT
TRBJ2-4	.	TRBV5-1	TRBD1	CASSLGIQGAGDIQYF	TGCGCCAGCAGCTTGGGTATACAGGGGGCCGGGGACATTCAGTACTTC
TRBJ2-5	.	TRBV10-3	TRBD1	CAISETGVTQETQYF	TGTGCCATCAGTGAAACAGGGGTGACTCAAGAGACCCAGTACTTC
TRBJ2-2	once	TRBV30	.	CAWSVQGNPGELFF	TGTGCCTGGAGTGTCCAGGGAAACCCCGGGGAGCTGTTTTTT
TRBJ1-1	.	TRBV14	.	CATRAGDTEAFF	TGTGCCACCAGGGCTGGGGACACTGAAGCTTTCTTT
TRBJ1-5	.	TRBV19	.	CASSFPPGQPQHF	TGTGCCAGTAGTTTCCCCCCCGGTCAGCCCCAGCATTTT
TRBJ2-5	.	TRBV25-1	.	CASSEGGRWETQYF	TGTGCCAGCAGTGAAGGGGGTAGGTGGGAGACCCAGTACTTC
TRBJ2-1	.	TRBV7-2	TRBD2	CASSLSGGQTEQFF	TGTGCCAGCAGCTTGAGCGGGGGGCAGACTGAGCAGTTCTTC
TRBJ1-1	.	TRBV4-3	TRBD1	CASSQVLQGAGTEAFF	TGCGCCAGCAGCCAAGTTCTACAGGGGGCGGGAACTGAAGCTTTCTTT
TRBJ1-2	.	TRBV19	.	CASSPAGNGYTF	TGTGCCAGTAGTCCGGCAGGGAATGGCTACACCTTC
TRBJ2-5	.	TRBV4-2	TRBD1	CASSQAPGTGGSETQYF	TGTGCCAGCAGCCAAGCGCCGGGAACAGGGGGCTCGGAGACCCAGTACTTC